Sequencing of this T cell receptor (beta chain) was carried out in a study of blood T cells in healthy people across ages. General study points: Observed TCR beta diversity showed a strong correlation with the percentage of naive T cells as measured by flow cytometry.

The authors ran a second PCR of about 7 to 12 cycles using a sample-barcoded 5' primer and a J-beta primer mix. TCRdb analysed the 5' RACE reads with MiXCR anew, one entry per CDR3 protein. The sample carries about a million distinct CDR3 sequences, approximately 38% recorded once. This clonotype was observed a few times. Its antigen is as yet unknown. This receptor was obtained from a man younger than 35 in good health. The specimen was blood.

CDR3 in amino acids: CASSQVGRLEDEKLFF. The CDR3 coding sequence is TGTGCCAGCAGCCAAGTGGGACGGTTAGAGGATGAAAAACTGTTTTTT. The J gene is TRBJ1-4, the V gene TRBV3-1; weak D call: TRBD1 (5 bases). This CDR3 has 16 residues. CDR1 is LGHDT and CDR2 is YNNKEL in the germline V gene (reference sequence). Deletions cut 1 base from V and 6 bases from J, with 15 bases between.